This T cell receptor beta chain derives from a study of T-cell reconstitution after alpha-beta-depleted transplantation in children. Library preparation (for TCRbeta) was performed with unique molecular identifiers. TCRdb used MiXCR to reprocess the PCR reads, holding one entry per CDR3 protein. The profile covers roughly 300,000 distinct CDR3 sequences, with approximately 9.6% appearing a single time and 10% taken by the ten largest. This clonotype showed up just a few times. V was clipped by 1 base and J by 3 bases; unmatched bases: 3. The germline V gene encodes CDR1 SGHRS and CDR2 YFSETQ. The CDR3 totals 14 residues.

The chain joins TRBV5-1 to TRBJ2-5; 7 bases fit TRBD1. The receptor was derived from a human donor who donated a stem cell graft to a child with SCID. The specimen comprised PBMCs from the stem cell graft donor, sampled from the stem cell graft. CDR3: CASSLNTGEETQYF. The CDR3 DNA follows: TGCGCCAGCAGCTTGAACACAGGGGAAGAGACCCAGTACTTC.